This T cell receptor beta chain was obtained from a study of cytomegalovirus exposure and HLA in healthy donors. Findings and limits, study-wide: In the 95 to 150 validation repertoires, about 94% of cluster scores exceeded 0, per a later analysis. Researchers counted 164 TCR beta chains as cytomegalovirus-associated. Reportedly, diagnosis of cytomegalovirus status by the classifier showed high specificity and sensitivity. Three chains linked to CMV were shown in vitro to be specific for CMV antigens.

Clones were read by immunoSEQ multiplex PCR, and TCRdb kept only the in-frame ones, dropping some. The profile shows some 43,000 clones, more than 85% of them singletons. Points on this clone: Its antigen is as yet unknown.

The CDR3 spans 15 residues. In germline, CDR1 is SGHVS, CDR2 FQNEAQ. Trimming cost V 6 bases and J 5 bases; bases outside gene matches: 11. Material for sequencing was PBMCs. The sequence was collected from a man younger than 35 in good health and CMV-seronegative. The chain uses TRBV7-8 and TRBJ2-5; 8 bases line up with TRBD1. The CDR3 sequence is CASRRGQGTWETQYF. The CDR3 nucleotides are TGTGCCAGCAGACGAGGACAGGGAACTTGGGAGACCCAGTACTTC.